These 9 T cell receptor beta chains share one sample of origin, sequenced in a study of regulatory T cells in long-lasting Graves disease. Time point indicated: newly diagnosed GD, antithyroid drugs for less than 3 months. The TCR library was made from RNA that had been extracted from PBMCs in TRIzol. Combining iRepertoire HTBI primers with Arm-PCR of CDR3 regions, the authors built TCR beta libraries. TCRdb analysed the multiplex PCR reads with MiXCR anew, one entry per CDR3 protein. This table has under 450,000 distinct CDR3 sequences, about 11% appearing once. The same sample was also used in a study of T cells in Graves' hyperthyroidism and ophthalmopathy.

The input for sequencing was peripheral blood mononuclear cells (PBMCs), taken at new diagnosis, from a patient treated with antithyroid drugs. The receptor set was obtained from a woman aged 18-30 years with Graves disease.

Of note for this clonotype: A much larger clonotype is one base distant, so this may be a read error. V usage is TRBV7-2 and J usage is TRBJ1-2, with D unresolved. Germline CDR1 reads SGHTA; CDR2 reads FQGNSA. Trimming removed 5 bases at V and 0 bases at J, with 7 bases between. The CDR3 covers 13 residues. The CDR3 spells CASSPITNYGYTF. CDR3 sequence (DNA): TGTGCCAGCAGCCCGATAACTAACTATGGCTACACCTTC.

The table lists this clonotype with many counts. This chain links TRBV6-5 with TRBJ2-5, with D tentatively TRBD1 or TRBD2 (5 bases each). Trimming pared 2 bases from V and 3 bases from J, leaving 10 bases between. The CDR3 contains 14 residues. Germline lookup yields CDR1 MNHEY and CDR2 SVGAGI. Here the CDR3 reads CASSYGDEKETQYF. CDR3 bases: TGTGCCAGCAGTTACGGGGACGAGAAAGAGACCCAGTACTTC.

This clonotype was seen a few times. The CDR3 spells CASSWRQGPDGYTF. CDR3 in DNA: TGCGCCAGCAGCTGGAGACAGGGGCCGGATGGCTACACCTTC. This rearrangement joins TRBV5-1 to TRBJ1-2; TRBD1 aligns across 8 bases. The trim removed 3 bases at V and 6 bases at J, leaving 7 bases unmatched. The CDR3 is 14 residues long. From germline, CDR1 is SGHRS and CDR2 YFSETQ.

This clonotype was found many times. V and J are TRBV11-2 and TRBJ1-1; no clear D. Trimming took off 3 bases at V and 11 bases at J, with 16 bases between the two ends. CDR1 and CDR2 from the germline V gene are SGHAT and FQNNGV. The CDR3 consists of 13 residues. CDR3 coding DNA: TGTGCCAGCAGCTTTTTAGAACAGAGAAGCGCTTTCTTT. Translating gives CASSFLEQRSAFF.

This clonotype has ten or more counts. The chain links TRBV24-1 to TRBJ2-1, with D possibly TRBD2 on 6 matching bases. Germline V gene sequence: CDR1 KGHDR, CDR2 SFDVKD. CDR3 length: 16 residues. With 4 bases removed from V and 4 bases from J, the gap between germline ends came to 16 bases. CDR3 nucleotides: TGTGCCACCAGTGACCCGAGCGGAGGGGCTTACAATGAGCAGTTCTTC. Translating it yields CATSDPSGGAYNEQFF.

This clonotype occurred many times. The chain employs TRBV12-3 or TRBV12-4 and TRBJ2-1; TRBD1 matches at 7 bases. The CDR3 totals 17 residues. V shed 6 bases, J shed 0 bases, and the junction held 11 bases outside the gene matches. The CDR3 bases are TGTGCCAGCAGAGATGAGGGGGCAAAAACCTCCTACAATGAGCAGTTCTTC. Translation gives CASRDEGAKTSYNEQFF.

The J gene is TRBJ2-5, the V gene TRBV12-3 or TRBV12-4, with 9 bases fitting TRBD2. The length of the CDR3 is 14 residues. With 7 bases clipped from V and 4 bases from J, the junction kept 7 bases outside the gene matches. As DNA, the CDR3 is TGTGCCAGCACCTCGGGAGCGGGAGGAGAGACCCAGTACTTC. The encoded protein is CASTSGAGGETQYF.

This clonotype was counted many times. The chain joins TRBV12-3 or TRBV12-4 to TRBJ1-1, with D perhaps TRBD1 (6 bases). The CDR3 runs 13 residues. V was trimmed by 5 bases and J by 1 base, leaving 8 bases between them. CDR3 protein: CASSNRANTEAFF. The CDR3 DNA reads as TGTGCCAGCAGTAACAGGGCGAACACTGAAGCTTTCTTT.

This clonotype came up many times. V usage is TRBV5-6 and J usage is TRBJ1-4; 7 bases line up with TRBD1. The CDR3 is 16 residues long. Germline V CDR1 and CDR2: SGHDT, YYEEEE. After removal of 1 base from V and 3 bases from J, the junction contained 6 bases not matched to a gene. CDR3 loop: CASSLKVGTANEKLFF. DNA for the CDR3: TGTGCCAGCAGCTTGAAGGTGGGGACAGCTAATGAAAAACTGTTTTTT.